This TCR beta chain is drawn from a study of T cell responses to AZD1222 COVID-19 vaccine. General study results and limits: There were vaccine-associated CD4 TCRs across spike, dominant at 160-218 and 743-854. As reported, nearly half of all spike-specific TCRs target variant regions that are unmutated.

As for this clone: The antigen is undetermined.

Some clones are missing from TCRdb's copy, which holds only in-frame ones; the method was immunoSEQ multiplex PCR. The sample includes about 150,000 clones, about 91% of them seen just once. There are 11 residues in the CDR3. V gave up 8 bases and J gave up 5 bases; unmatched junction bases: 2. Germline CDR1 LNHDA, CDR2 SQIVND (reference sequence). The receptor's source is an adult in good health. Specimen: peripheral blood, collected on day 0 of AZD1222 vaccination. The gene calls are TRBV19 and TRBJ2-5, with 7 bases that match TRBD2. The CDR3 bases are TGTGCCAGTGGGGGAGGGGAGACCCAGTACTTC. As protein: CASGGGETQYF.